The clone carrying this T cell receptor beta chain came up many times. The target antigen is unknown. The CDR3 end lies 3 residues beyond the end of the read and is filled in from the germline J gene. Unmatched junction bases numbered 16, after V lost 5 bases and J lost 3 bases. The V gene's germline CDR1 is MNHEY and CDR2 SMNVEV (reference sequence). The CDR3 loop spans 17 amino acids. Each donor provided 5 to 8 ml of heparinized whole blood. The data are from a study of T cell clonality in common variable immunodeficiency. General study findings and limits: The cause of increased CVID clonality remains unclear without subpopulation sequencing.

CVID and control samples used equivalent genomic DNA input. Using immunoSEQ multiplex PCR, the repertoire was profiled, and TCRdb retains in-frame clones only, with some absent. The table lists 40,000 to 45,000 clones, with no singletons. Sequenced material: peripheral blood mononuclear cells. The sequence derives from a person between 18 and 75 years old in good health. V gene TRBV27 combines with J gene TRBJ2-7, with TRBD2 identical over 7 bases. The part of the CDR3 DNA that was read is TGTGCCAGCAGTCCGCCCTGGGGGGAGCGGGGAGACTACGAG. It specifies CASSPPWGERGDYE. The entire CDR3 protein is CASSPPWGERGDYEQYF.